This T cell receptor beta chain came from a study of blood T cell repertoires in COVID-19 (dated by TCRdb to 2018 to 2021). For context, the study as a whole: Collaborator samples came from the United States, Italy and Spain and covered acute and convalescent phases of COVID-19. The prospective study material was composed of cDNA or gDNA derived from T cells, B-cell-depleted T cells, or PBMCs. Deeply sampled blood TCRbeta repertoires from subjects exposed to, actively infected with, or recovered from COVID-19 were included in the dataset. The repertoires were released in a freely available public database intended as a resource for research on the immune response to SARS-CoV-2. Samples were obtained from the ongoing ImmuneRACE study (first 160 participants) and from 1,000 to 1,500 subjects provided by 6 global collaborators. Nearly every sample came with metadata listing a de-identified subject ID, COVID-19 status, age in years and sex. Where available, HLA class I and class II types were taken from metadata supplied by the sample provider and were not determined by assay-based typing. Broader findings and caveats from the paper: The quantity of clinical and demographic metadata differed by source and by participant and was supplied without curation.

One collaborating source in Seattle enrolled patients while the patients were actively infected and followed the patients over time throughout the course of disease. The collaborating institutions used their own protocols to collect whole blood in K2EDTA tubes. For TCRbeta analysis, collaborators shipped samples as frozen whole blood, isolated PBMCs, or DNA extracted from either of those sample types. TCRbeta CDR3 regions were amplified from genomic DNA by means of the immunoSEQ Assay, a bias-controlled multiplex PCR. From the authors' description of their analysis: The number of nucleated cells in each sample was estimated from the amplification of reference gene primers within the assay. To quantify the absolute abundance of each unique TCRbeta CDR3 rearrangement, sequence reads were collapsed and filtered. For each sample, productive Simpson clonality was calculated as the square root of Simpson's diversity index across productive rearrangements. Imported from immuneACCESS, the table was reduced by TCRdb to in-frame sequences with V and J called. These copies leave out some clones; in studies compared against another copy, an unresolved V gene accounts for under half, and the cause of the remainder is not known. The DNA gave D and trimming, while V, J and clone size come from that table. The sample table holds approximately 300,000 clones, of which approximately 89% were seen once. The ten largest clones take up over 1.5% of the sample.

Note on this clone: What antigen it recognizes has not been identified. The input lacks base qualities; no much larger clone sits a single base away.

The CDR3 runs 15 residues from the cysteine to the phenylalanine. Of the read, only the CDR3 DNA is kept; its 45 bases are in frame from base 1. V was cut back by 1 base and J by 5 bases, leaving a gap of 11 bases between them. CDR1 and CDR2 (LNHNV, YYDKDF) derive from the germline V gene (reference sequence). The TCR sequence derives from a woman in her 30s with COVID-19, enrolled during active disease. The sample taken for sequencing was peripheral blood. The chain joins TRBV15 to TRBJ1-4; TRBD1 is possibly the D segment (5 matching bases). The bases read TGTGCCACCAGCAGAGGGGGCAGGGTGAATGAAAAACTGTTTTTT. This gives the protein CATSRGGRVNEKLFF.